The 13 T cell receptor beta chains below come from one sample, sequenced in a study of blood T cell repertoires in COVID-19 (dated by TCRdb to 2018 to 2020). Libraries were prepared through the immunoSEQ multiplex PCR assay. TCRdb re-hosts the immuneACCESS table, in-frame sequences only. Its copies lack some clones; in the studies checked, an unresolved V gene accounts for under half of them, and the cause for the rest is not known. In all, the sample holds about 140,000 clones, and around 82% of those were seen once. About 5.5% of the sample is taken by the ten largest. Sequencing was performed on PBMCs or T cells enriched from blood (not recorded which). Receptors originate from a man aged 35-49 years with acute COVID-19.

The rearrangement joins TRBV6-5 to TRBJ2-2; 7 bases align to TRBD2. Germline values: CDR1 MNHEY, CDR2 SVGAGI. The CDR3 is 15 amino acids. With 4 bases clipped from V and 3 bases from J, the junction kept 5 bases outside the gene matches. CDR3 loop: CASSLGGGDTGELFF. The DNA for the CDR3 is TGTGCCAGCAGTTTGGGGGGGGGAGACACCGGGGAGCTGTTTTTT.

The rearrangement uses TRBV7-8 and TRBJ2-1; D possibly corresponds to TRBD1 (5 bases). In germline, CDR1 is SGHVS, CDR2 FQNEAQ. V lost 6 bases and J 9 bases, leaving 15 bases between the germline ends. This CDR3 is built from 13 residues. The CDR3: CASSPPGFSEQFF. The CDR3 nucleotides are TGTGCCAGCAGTCCACCAGGGTTTTCTGAGCAGTTCTTC.

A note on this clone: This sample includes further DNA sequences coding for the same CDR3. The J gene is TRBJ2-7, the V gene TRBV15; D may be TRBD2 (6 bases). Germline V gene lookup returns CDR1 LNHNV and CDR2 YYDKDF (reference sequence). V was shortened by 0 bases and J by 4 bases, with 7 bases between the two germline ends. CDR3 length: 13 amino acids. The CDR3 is CATSRDAGYEQYF. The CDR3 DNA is TGTGCCACCAGCAGAGATGCGGGATACGAGCAGTACTTC.

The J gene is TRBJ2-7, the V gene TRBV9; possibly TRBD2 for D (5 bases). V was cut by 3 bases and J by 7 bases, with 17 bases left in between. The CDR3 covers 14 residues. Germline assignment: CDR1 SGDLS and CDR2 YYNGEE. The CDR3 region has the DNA TGTGCCAGCAGCGCGGTTGGCGTCTCGGGGGAGCAGTACTTC. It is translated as CASSAVGVSGEQYF. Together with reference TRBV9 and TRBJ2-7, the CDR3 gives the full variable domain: DSGVTQTPKHLITATGQRVTLRCSPRSGDLSVYWYQQSLDQGLQFLIQYYNGEERAKGNILERFSAQQFPDLHSELNLSSLELGDSALYFCASSAVGVSGEQYFGPGTRLTVT.

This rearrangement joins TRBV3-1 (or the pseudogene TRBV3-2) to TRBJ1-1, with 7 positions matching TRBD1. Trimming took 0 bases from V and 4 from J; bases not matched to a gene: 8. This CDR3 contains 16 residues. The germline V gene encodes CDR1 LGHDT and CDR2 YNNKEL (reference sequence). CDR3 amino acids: CASSQEPTRGATEAFF. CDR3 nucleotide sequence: TGTGCCAGCAGCCAAGAACCCACCAGGGGGGCCACTGAAGCTTTCTTT.

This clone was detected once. In DNA form, the CDR3 reads TGCGCCAGCAGCTTGCAACCCGAGGCGGGTGGAGAGACCCAGTACTTC. It encodes CASSLQPEAGGETQYF. This chain uses TRBV5-1 with TRBJ2-5; D is possibly TRBD2 (5 bases). The CDR3 has 16 amino acids. With 1 base removed from V and 4 bases from J, the gap between germline ends came to 17 bases. Germline CDR1 reads SGHRS; CDR2 reads YFSETQ. Looking up the rest from reference TRBV5-1 and TRBJ2-5 gives the full variable domain: KAGVTQTPRYLIKTRGQQVTLSCSPISGHRSVSWYQQTPGQGLQFLFEYFSETQRNKGNFPGRFSGRQFSNSRSEMNVSTLELGDSALYLCASSLQPEAGGETQYFGPGTRLLVL.

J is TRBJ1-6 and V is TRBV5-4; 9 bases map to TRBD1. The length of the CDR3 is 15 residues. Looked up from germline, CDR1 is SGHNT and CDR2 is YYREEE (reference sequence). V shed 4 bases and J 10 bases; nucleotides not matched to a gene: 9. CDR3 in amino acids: CASSATGTGYSPLHF. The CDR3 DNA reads TGTGCCAGCAGCGCGACCGGGACAGGGTACTCACCCCTCCACTTT.

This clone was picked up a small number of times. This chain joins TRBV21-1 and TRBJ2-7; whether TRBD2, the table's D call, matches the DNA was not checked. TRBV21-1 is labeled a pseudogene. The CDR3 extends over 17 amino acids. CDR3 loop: CASSPLWCDGISYEQYF. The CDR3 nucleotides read TGTGCCAGCAGCCCTCTCTGGTGTGACGGGATCTCCTACGAGCAGTACTTC.

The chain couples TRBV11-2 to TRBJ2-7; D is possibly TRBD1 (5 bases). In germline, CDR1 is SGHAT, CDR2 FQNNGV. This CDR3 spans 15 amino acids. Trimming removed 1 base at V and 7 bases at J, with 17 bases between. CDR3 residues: CASSLVWQGVKEQYF. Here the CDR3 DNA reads TGTGCCAGCAGCTTAGTTTGGCAGGGTGTTAAGGAGCAGTACTTC. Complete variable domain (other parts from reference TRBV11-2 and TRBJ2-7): EAGVAQSPRYKIIEKRQSVAFWCNPISGHATLYWYQQILGQGPKLLIQFQNNGVVDDSQLPKDRFSAERLKGVDSTLKIQPAKLEDSAVYLCASSLVWQGVKEQYFGPGTRLTVT.

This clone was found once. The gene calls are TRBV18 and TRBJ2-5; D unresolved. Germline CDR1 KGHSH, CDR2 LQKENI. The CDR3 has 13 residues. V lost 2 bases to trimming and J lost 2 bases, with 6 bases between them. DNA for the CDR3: TGTGCCAGCTCACCAGGGCCTCAAGAGACCCAGTACTTC. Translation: CASSPGPQETQYF.

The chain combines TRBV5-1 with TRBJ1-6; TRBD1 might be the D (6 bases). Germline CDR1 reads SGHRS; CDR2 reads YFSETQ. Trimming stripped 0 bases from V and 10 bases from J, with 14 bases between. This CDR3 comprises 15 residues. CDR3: CASSLGVQGGSPLHF. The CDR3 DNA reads TGCGCCAGCAGCTTGGGGGTACAGGGCGGATCACCCCTCCACTTT. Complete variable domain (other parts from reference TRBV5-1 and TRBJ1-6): KAGVTQTPRYLIKTRGQQVTLSCSPISGHRSVSWYQQTPGQGLQFLFEYFSETQRNKGNFPGRFSGRQFSNSRSEMNVSTLELGDSALYLCASSLGVQGGSPLHFGNGTRLTVT.

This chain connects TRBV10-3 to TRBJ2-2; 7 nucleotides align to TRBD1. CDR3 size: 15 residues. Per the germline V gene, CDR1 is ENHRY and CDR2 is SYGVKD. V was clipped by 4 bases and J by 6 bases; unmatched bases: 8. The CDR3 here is CAISGDRDTPGELFF. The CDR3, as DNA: TGTGCCATCAGTGGAGACAGGGACACCCCCGGGGAGCTGTTTTTT.

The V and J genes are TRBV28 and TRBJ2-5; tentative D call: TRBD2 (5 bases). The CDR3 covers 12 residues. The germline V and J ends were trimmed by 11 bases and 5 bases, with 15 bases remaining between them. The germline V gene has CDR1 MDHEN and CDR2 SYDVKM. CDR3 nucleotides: TGTGCCTCATTCCGGGGTTATGAGACCCAGTACTTC. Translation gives CASFRGYETQYF. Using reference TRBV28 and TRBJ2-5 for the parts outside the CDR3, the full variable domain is DVKVTQSSRYLVKRTGEKVFLECVQDMDHENMFWYRQDPGLGLRLIYFSYDVKMKEKGDIPEGYSVSREKKERFSLILESASTNQTSMYLCASFRGYETQYFGPGTRLLVL.